This T cell receptor beta chain was found in a study of identical twins. Concerning this clonotype itself: What it binds is unknown.

Whole-study results and caveats: Alpha sequences out of frame and shared by twins had excess low generation probability. Within monozygotic twins, out-of-frame TCR alpha sharing was underestimated by the models.

V shed 0 bases, J shed 11 bases, and the junction held 9 bases outside the gene matches. This CDR3 is 15 amino acids long. CDR1 and CDR2 from the germline V gene are SEHNR and FQNEAQ (reference sequence). TCRdb recomputed calls from the 5' RACE reads with MiXCR, one row per CDR3 protein. The data hold roughly 540,000 distinct CDR3 sequences, with about 20% observed a single time. The sample also formed part of further work on T cells expressing NK-cell markers.

V and J are TRBV7-9 and TRBJ2-3, with 9 bases that match TRBD1. The sequence was obtained from a woman aged 18-35 years in good health. The sequenced sample was CD4+ T cells sorted from blood. For the CDR3, the DNA is TGTGCCAGCAGCTTAGCTGGGACAGGGCGAGTCGGGCAGTATTTT. This gives the protein CASSLAGTGRVGQYF.